This T cell receptor (beta chain) originates from a study of shared clonotypes between healthy human individuals. All of the donors resided in Nashville, Tennessee, and each was a Caucasian adult. It was into CD45RA+ naive and CD45RA-negative memory subsets that the CD4+ cells were split. The sorted-subset replicate PCRs were given approximately 190 ng DNA, which is tens of thousands of T cell genomes. Profiled with immunoSEQ multiplex PCR; TCRdb holds only in-frame clones, not every one. The sample lists approximately 1,000,000 clones, approximately 78% occurring once. V was trimmed by 5 bases and J by 5 bases, leaving 12 bases between them. The germline CDR1 and CDR2 sequences are MDHEN and SYDVKM. This CDR3 has 13 amino acids. A note on this clone: The antigen remains unidentified.

Broader study findings: Sequencing depth was expected to affect clonotype sharing among donors.

This chain uses TRBV28 with TRBJ1-1, with D hard to call. The receptor was derived from a man between 18 and 29 years old in good health. Some clones in this sample may be carry-over from other donors' samples. What was sequenced was memory CD4+ T cells from PBMCs. Regarding subset: CD45RA-negative fraction. The CDR3 coding sequence is TGTGCCAGCAGTCCTAGGACCGCTACTGAAGCTTTCTTT. The encoded protein is CASSPRTATEAFF.